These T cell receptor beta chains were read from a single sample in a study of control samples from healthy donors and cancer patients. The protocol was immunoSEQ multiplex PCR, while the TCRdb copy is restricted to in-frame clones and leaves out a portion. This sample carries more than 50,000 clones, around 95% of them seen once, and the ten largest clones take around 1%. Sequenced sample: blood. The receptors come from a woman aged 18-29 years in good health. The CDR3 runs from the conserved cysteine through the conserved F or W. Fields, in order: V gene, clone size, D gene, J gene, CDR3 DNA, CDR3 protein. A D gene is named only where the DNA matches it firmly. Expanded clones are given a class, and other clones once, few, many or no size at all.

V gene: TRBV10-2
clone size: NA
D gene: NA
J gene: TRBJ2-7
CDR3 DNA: TGCGCCAGCAATTCTATAGGGTTATTGTTAGGTTACGAGCAGTACTTC
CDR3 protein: CASNSIGLLLGYEQYF

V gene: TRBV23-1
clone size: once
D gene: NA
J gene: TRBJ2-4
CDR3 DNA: TGCGCCAGCAAACGGCAGGGAGCCAAAAACATTCAGTACTTC
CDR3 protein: CASKRQGAKNIQYF

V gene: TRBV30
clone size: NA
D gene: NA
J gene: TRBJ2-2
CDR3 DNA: TGTGCCTGGAGGACCGTAGGCACGAACACCGGGGAGCTGTTTTTT
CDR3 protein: CAWRTVGTNTGELFF

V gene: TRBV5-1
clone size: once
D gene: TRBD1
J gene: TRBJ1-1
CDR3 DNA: TGCGCCAGCAGCTTGGTTCCAGGGGGTTCCATGAACACTGAAGCTTTCTTT
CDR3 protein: CASSLVPGGSMNTEAFF

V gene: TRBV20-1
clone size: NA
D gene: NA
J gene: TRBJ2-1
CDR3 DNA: TGCAGTGCGCTTCACTACAATGAGCAGTTCTTC
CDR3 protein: CSALHYNEQFF

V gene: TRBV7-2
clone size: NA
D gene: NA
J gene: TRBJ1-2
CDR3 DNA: TGTGCCAGCAGCCGCCGGACAGACTATGGCTACACCTTC
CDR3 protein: CASSRRTDYGYTF

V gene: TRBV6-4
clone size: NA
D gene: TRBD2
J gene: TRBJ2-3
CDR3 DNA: TGTGCCAGCAGTGACCGAGCGGGGGGAGCGACAGATACGCAGTATTTT
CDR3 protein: CASSDRAGGATDTQYF

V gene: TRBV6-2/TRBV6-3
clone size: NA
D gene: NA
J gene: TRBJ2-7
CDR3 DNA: TGTGCCAGCAGCATAAAGGGGGAACCCTACGAGCAGTACTTC
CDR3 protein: CASSIKGEPYEQYF

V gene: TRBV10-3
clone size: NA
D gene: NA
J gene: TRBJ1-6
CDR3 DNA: TGTGCCATCAGTGGGGACGCCGGATATAATTCACCCCTCCACTTT
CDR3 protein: CAISGDAGYNSPLHF

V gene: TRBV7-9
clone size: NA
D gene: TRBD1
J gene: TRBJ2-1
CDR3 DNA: TGTGCCAGCAGCGCCCGACAGGGGAGCTCCTACAATGAGCAGTTCTTC
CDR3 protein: CASSARQGSSYNEQFF

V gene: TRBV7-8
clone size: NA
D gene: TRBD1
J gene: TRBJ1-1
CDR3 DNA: TGTGCCAGCAGCCCCGACAGGGCCAAAGCTTTCTTT
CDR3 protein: CASSPDRAKAFF

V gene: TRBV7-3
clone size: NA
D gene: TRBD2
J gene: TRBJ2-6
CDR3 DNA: TGTGCCAGCAGCCACAAGCGGGGGAATCTCGTAGACTCTGGGGCCAACGTCCTGACTTTC
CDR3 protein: CASSHKRGNLVDSGANVLTF

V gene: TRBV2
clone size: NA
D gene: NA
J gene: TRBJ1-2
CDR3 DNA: TGTGCCAGCAGTGAGGTACAGGACTACTATGGCTACACCTTC
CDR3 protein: CASSEVQDYYGYTF

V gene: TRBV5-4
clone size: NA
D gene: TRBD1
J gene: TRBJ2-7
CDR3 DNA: TGTGCCAGCAGCCCCCGTAGGGGGACAGGGGGCGCCGAGCAGTACTTC
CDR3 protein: CASSPRRGTGGAEQYF

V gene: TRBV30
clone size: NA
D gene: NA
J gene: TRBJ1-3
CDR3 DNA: TGTGCCTCCCGGACCTCTGGAAACACCATATATTTT
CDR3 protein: CASRTSGNTIYF

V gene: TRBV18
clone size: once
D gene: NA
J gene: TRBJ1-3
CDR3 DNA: TGTGCCCGCCCAACACGCCCGGGGGAGGGGGGAGACACCATATATTTT
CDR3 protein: CARPTRPGEGGDTIYF

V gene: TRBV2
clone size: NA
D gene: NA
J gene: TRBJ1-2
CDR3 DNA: TGTGGCTCGGAGAGGGAAGTCAGCTATGGCTACACCTTC
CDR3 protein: CGSEREVSYGYTF

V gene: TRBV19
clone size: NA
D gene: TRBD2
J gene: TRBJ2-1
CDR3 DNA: TGTGCCAGTAGTATAGTAGCGGGGGGGAGCAATGAGCAGTTCTTC
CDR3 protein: CASSIVAGGSNEQFF

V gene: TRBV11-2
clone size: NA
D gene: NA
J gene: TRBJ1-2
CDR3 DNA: TGTGCCAGCAGGGGAATAGGCGTTTACGGTGATTATGGCTACACCTTC
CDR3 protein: CASRGIGVYGDYGYTF

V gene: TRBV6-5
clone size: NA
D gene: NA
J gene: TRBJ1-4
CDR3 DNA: TGTGCCAGCAGTTACTGGCTGGGGGAAAAACTGTTTTTT
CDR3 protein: CASSYWLGEKLFF

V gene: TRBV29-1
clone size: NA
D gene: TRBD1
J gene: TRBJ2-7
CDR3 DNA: TGCAGCGCGATATGGACAGGTAGCGAGCAGTACTTC
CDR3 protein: CSAIWTGSEQYF

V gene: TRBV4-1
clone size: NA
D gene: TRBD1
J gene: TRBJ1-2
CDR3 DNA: TGCGCCAGCAGCCATCCTCGGACAGGGAGAAACTATGGCTACACCTTC
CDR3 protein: CASSHPRTGRNYGYTF

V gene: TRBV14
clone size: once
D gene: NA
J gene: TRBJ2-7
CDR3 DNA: TGTGCCAGCAGCCTGACCCCTTGGGATCAGTACTTC
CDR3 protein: CASSLTPWDQYF

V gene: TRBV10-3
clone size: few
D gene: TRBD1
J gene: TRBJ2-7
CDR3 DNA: TGTGCCATCAGTGATCCGGGACAGGGGGAGTTGGTGCAGTACTTC
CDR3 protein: CAISDPGQGELVQYF

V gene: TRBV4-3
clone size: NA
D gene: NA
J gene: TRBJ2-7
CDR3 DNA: TGCGCCAGCAGCCAAGAGAGAAATCCGGGACTTATAGCCTACGAGCAGTACTTC
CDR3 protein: CASSQERNPGLIAYEQYF

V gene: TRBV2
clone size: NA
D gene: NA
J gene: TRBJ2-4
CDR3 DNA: TGTGCCAGCAGTGAAGTGTGGGGGATCGGAAACATTCAGTACTTC
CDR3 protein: CASSEVWGIGNIQYF

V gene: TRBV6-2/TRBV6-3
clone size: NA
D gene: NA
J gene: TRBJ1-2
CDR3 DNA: TGTGCCAGCAGTTACTCGGGTCAAGATAGTGGCTACACCTTC
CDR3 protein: CASSYSGQDSGYTF

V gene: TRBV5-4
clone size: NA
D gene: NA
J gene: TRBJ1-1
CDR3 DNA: TGTGCCAGCAGCGCCGGGGGGGCGAACACTGAAGCTTTCTTT
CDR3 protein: CASSAGGANTEAFF

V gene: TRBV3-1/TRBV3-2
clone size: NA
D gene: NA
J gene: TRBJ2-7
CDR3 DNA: TGTGCCAGCAGCCAAGAGGGGGGCCTCTACGAGCAGTACTTC
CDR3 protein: CASSQEGGLYEQYF

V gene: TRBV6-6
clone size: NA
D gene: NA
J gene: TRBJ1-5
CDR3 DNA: TGTGCCAGCAGTTACCAAGGACTCAATCAGCCCCAGCATTTT
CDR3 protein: CASSYQGLNQPQHF

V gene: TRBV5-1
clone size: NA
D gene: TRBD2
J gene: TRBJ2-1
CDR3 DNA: TGCGCCAGCAGCTTGTTGGGTAGCGGGACTACCTACAATGAGCAGTTCTTC
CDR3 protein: CASSLLGSGTTYNEQFF

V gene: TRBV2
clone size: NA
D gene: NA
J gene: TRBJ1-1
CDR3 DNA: TGTGCCAGCAGTGCCGGGCCACCGAACACTGAAGCTTTCTTT
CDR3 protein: CASSAGPPNTEAFF

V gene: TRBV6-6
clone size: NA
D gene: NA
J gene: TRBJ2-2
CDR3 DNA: TGTGCCAGCATAGCTGGGCAGGGTGCGAACACCGGGGAGCTGTTTTTT
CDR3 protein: CASIAGQGANTGELFF

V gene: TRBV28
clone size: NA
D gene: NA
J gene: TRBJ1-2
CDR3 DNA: TGTGCCAGCAGTGAGGGCTATGGCTACACCTTC
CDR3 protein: CASSEGYGYTF

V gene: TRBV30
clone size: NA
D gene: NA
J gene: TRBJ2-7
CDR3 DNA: TGTGCCTGGAGTGTACAGGGCTACGAGCAGTACTTC
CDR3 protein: CAWSVQGYEQYF

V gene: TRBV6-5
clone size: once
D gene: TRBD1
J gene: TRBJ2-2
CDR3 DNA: TGTGCCAGCAGTTATGACAGGGCCCCCACCGGGGAGCTGTTTTTT
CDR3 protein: CASSYDRAPTGELFF

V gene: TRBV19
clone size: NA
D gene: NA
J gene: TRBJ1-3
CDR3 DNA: TGTGCCAGTAGTATAGGAGGACAGAGCTCTGGAAACACCATATATTTT
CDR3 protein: CASSIGGQSSGNTIYF

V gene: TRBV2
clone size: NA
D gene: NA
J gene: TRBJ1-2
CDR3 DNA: TGTGCCAGCAGTCCTGTATTCTATGGCTACACCTTC
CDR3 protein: CASSPVFYGYTF

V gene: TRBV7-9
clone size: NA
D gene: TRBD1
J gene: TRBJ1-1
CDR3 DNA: TGTGCCAGCAGCCTCAGGGGGAGCACGGGCACTGAAGCTTTCTTT
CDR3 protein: CASSLRGSTGTEAFF

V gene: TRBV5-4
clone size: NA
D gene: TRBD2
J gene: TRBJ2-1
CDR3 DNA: TGTGCCAGCAGCTTGGGATCGAGCGGGGGGGCTAATGAGCAGTTCTTC
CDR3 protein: CASSLGSSGGANEQFF

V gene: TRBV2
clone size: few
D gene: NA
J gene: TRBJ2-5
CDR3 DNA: TGTGCCAGCAGACGTTGGGGCCTCCAAGAGACCCAGTACTTC
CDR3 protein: CASRRWGLQETQYF

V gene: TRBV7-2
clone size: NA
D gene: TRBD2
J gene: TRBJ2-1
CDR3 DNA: TGTGCCAGCAGCCCGCGACTAGCGGGGGGTCTAGATGAGCAGTTCTTC
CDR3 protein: CASSPRLAGGLDEQFF

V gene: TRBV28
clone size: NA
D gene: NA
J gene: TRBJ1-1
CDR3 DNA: TGTGCCAGCAGTTTATGGAAGGGTAGCACTGAAGCTTTCTTT
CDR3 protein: CASSLWKGSTEAFF

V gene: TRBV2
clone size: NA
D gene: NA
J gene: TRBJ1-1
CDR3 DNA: TGTGCCAGCAGTCCCGACAGTCTGAACACTGAAGCTTTCTTT
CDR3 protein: CASSPDSLNTEAFF

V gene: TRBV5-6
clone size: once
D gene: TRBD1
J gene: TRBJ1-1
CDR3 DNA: TGTGCCAGCAGCCCCGGATGGGACAGGGGATCAGGGACTGAAGCTTTCTTT
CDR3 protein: CASSPGWDRGSGTEAFF

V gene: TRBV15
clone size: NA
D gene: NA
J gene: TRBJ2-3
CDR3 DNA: TGTGCCACCAGCAGGTCCGGGCCCACAGATACGCAGTATTTT
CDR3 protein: CATSRSGPTDTQYF

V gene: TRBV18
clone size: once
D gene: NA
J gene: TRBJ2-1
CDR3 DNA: TGTGCCAGCTCACCACAGGGAACAAATGAGCAGTTCTTC
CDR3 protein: CASSPQGTNEQFF

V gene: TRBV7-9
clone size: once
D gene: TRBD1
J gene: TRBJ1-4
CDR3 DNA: TGTGCCAGCAGCTTAGGACAGGGGAGGGAAAAACTGTTTTTT
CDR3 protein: CASSLGQGREKLFF